The rows below give T cell receptor beta chains drawn from one sample of a study of CD8 T cells in ankylosing spondylitis. TCRdb re-analysed the 5' RACE reads in MiXCR, keeping a single row per CDR3 protein. In the table there are a few hundred thousand distinct CDR3 sequences, 20% to 30% of which are singletons. Material: blood, either unsorted or a sorted T cell fraction (not recorded which). The receptors derive from a male donor with ankylosing spondylitis or in good health (not recorded which). Both conserved end residues are part of each CDR3. A D gene is named only where the DNA matches it firmly. Size is stated for part of the rows, as once, few or many counts, or as a class when the clone is expanded.

d_call | clone_size | j_call | v_call | cdr3_nt | cdr3_aa
TRBD1 | - | TRBJ2-5 | TRBV29-1 | TGCAGCGTCGGGGACAGGGCCCAAGAGACCCAGTACTTC | CSVGDRAQETQYF
- | - | TRBJ2-1 | TRBV10-3 | TGTGCCATCAGCGAACCGGGCCCCTCGGGGGATGAGCAGTTCTTC | CAISEPGPSGDEQFF
- | many | TRBJ2-2 | TRBV20-1 | TGCAGTGCTAGAGAAGGTTCCGGGGAGCTGTTTTTT | CSAREGSGELFF
- | - | TRBJ2-3 | TRBV19 | TGTGCCAGTAGTATCCCTGGGGGCTCGGAGGCAGATACGCAGTATTTT | CASSIPGGSEADTQYF
TRBD2 | - | TRBJ2-5 | TRBV20-1 | TGCAGTGCGGAGGGGACTAGCGGGGAGGGGACCCAGTACTTC | CSAEGTSGEGTQYF
- | many | TRBJ1-2 | TRBV7-9 | TGTGCCAGCAGCACGCAGGGTCCTACCTATGGCTACACCTTC | CASSTQGPTYGYTF
- | - | TRBJ2-1 | TRBV9 | TGTGCCAGCAGCGTAACCGACAGCTCCTACAATGAGCAGTTCTTC | CASSVTDSSYNEQFF
TRBD1 | - | TRBJ2-5 | TRBV3-1 | TGTGCCAGCAGCCAGGGGGACAGCCGTCTGCAAGAGACCCAGTACTTC | CASSQGDSRLQETQYF
- | few | TRBJ1-5 | TRBV20-1 | TGCAGTGCTAGATTAACAGTGTACGGGCAGCCCCAGCATTTT | CSARLTVYGQPQHF
- | - | TRBJ2-1 | TRBV4-2 | TGTGCCAGCAGCCAAAGGCAGGGGGGGCATTTCTTC | CASSQRQGGHFF
TRBD2 | many | TRBJ2-2 | TRBV20-1 | TGCAGTGCCGATGGGGGGGAACACACCGGGGAGCTGTTTTTT | CSADGGEHTGELFF
TRBD1 | - | TRBJ2-4 | TRBV29-1 | TGCAGCGTGGGGACAGTAGCCAAAAACATTCAGTACTTC | CSVGTVAKNIQYF
- | - | TRBJ2-2 | TRBV29-1 | TGCAGCGTTGAAGTTGTGGACAGAGCCTTTACGAACACCGGGGAGCTGTTTTTT | CSVEVVDRAFTNTGELFF
- | many | TRBJ2-3 | TRBV12-3/TRBV12-4 | TGTGCCAGCAGCCACCCATCCACAGATACGCAGTATTTT | CASSHPSTDTQYF
TRBD2 | - | TRBJ2-2 | TRBV5-5 | TGTGCCAGCAGCTTGGTGCCGGGGGGGCTCTCCGGGGAGCTGTTTTTT | CASSLVPGGLSGELFF
- | few | TRBJ1-3 | TRBV20-1 | TGCAGTGCTAGAGACAGGGGAAACACCATATATTTT | CSARDRGNTIYF
- | many | TRBJ1-1 | TRBV5-1 | TGCGCCAGCAGCTTGGCCGGGAGCGGGACTGAAGCTTTCTTT | CASSLAGSGTEAFF
- | once | TRBJ2-3 | TRBV6-2/TRBV6-3 | TGTGCCAGCAGTCAGGGAGGTACGCAGTATTTT | CASSQGGTQYF
- | many | TRBJ2-1 | TRBV10-3 | TGTGCCATCAGTGGTGGGATGAGCTCCTACAATGAGCAGTTCTTC | CAISGGMSSYNEQFF
TRBD2 | many | TRBJ2-7 | TRBV20-1 | TGCAGTGCAGCCGGGACTAGCGGCTACGAGCAGTACTTC | CSAAGTSGYEQYF
- | few | TRBJ1-1 | TRBV27 | TGTGCCAGCAGTTTAGGGGCCCCCGGGAACACTGAAGCTTTCTTT | CASSLGAPGNTEAFF
TRBD2 | - | TRBJ2-2 | TRBV2 | TGTGCCAGCAGTGACTTATTGGCTAGCGGCACCGGGGAGCTGTTTTTT | CASSDLLASGTGELFF
- | - | TRBJ2-5 | TRBV12-3/TRBV12-4 | TGTGCCAGCACCCGAGTTGGAGGGCAAGAGACCCAGTACTTC | CASTRVGGQETQYF
- | many | TRBJ2-3 | TRBV29-1 | TGCAGCGTTGAAGGCGGGCCAGGCCAGTATTTT | CSVEGGPGQYF
TRBD1 | many | TRBJ2-4 | TRBV29-1 | TGCAGCCCTGACAGGGAGACAAAAAACATTCAGTACTTC | CSPDRETKNIQYF
- | many | TRBJ2-1 | TRBV29-1 | TGCAGCGTTGAAGAGGGAGTCAGAATCCTGCCGTTCTTC | CSVEEGVRILPFF
TRBD1 | many | TRBJ2-1 | TRBV7-8 | TGTGCCAGCAGCTTGACAGGGTTTTTCCCCAATGAGCAGTTCTTC | CASSLTGFFPNEQFF
TRBD2 | many | TRBJ2-3 | TRBV12-3/TRBV12-4 | TGTGCCGGACGACTAGCGGGGCGTCTAGATACGCAGTATTTT | CAGRLAGRLDTQYF
TRBD1 | - | TRBJ2-5 | TRBV6-1 | TGTGCCAGCAGTGAAGGGGACAGGGGCTACCAAGAGACCCAGTACTTC | CASSEGDRGYQETQYF
TRBD2 | many | TRBJ2-3 | TRBV20-1 | TGCAGTGCTGGACTAGCGGGGCGCTCAGATACGCAGTATTTT | CSAGLAGRSDTQYF
- | - | TRBJ2-3 | TRBV12-3/TRBV12-4 | TGTGCCAGCAGAGTAGGGAGGAGGGATACGCAGTATTTT | CASRVGRRDTQYF
- | - | TRBJ2-7 | TRBV29-1 | TGCAGCGGCCAGCCCGGGACCGGAAGCGACGAGCAGTGCTTC | CSGQPGTGSDEQCF
TRBD1 | few | TRBJ1-5 | TRBV6-1 | TGTGCCAGCAGAGACGGACAGGGGGTGGCTGAGCCCCAGCATTTT | CASRDGQGVAEPQHF
- | - | TRBJ2-7 | TRBV29-1 | TGCAGCGCAGGGACGCCCACCCTGGGCGAGCAGTACTTC | CSAGTPTLGEQYF
TRBD1 | many | TRBJ1-2 | TRBV20-1 | TGCAGTGCTAGAGGTACAACAGGGGCGTATGGCTACACCTTC | CSARGTTGAYGYTF
TRBD1 | many | TRBJ2-5 | TRBV12-3/TRBV12-4 | TGTGCCAGCAGGGACAGGGAGCAAGAGACCCAGTACTTC | CASRDREQETQYF
- | few | TRBJ2-2 | TRBV29-1 | TGCAGCGTTGATAGGGGTTCCGGGGAGCTGTTTTTT | CSVDRGSGELFF
TRBD1 | few | TRBJ1-6 | TRBV10-3 | TGTGCCATCAGTTCCACAGGGGAGAATTCACCCCTCCACTTT | CAISSTGENSPLHF
- | few | TRBJ1-2 | TRBV24-1 | TGTGCCACCAGTGCGACGGGCTCCAGTTATGGCTACACCTTC | CATSATGSSYGYTF
TRBD1 | few | TRBJ2-1 | TRBV5-1 | TGCGCCAGTAAACGGGACAGGGTCTACAATGAGCAGTTCTTC | CASKRDRVYNEQFF
- | many | TRBJ2-3 | TRBV5-1 | TGCGCCAGCAGCTTGGCTTGGACCCCTAGCACAGATACGCAGTATTTT | CASSLAWTPSTDTQYF
TRBD2 | - | TRBJ2-6 | TRBV4-2 | TGTGCCAGCAGCCAAGGGGTCGCGGGGGGCCAGAGCTCTGGGGCCAACGTCCTGACTTTC | CASSQGVAGGQSSGANVLTF
TRBD2 | - | TRBJ2-7 | TRBV10-3 | TGTGCCAGCACTAGCGGGAACTACGAGCAGTACTTC | CASTSGNYEQYF
- | - | TRBJ2-3 | TRBV4-2 | TGTGCCAGCAGCCAAGGGGGTCTCGACAATACGCAGTATTTT | CASSQGGLDNTQYF
TRBD1 | few | TRBJ2-7 | TRBV27 | TGTGCCAGCAGTTTGCTACAGGGGGCCTACGAGCAGTACTTC | CASSLLQGAYEQYF
- | - | TRBJ2-2 | TRBV10-3 | TGTGCCATCAGTGGCCCCAGCACCGGGGAGCTGTTTTTT | CAISGPSTGELFF
TRBD2 | few | TRBJ2-1 | TRBV20-1 | TGCAGTGCTAGACGATTAGCGGGGGCCTCCTACAATGAGCAGTTCTTC | CSARRLAGASYNEQFF